This TCR beta chain is from a study of blood T cell repertoires in COVID-19. Study context: The United States, Italy and Spain provided the acute and convalescent COVID-19 samples. In each case, the material was cDNA or gDNA derived from T cells, B-cell-depleted T cells, or PBMCs.

This clone has more than one count but fewer than ten. The junction had 2 bases not matched to a gene; V was cut back by 5 bases and J by 5 bases. The length of the CDR3 is 13 residues. How the authors handled the data: The authors estimated nucleated cell counts from reference gene primer amplification. This table comes from immunoSEQ multiplex PCR, and its TCRdb copy is limited to in-frame clones, with some not included. V, J and clone size reflect that table, while D and trimming were determined from the DNA. This table has about 150,000 clones, roughly 71% appearing once. The sequenced sample consisted of peripheral blood. The chain links TRBV12-3 or TRBV12-4 to TRBJ1-5; TRBD1 agrees at 8 bases. This TCR came from a woman at least 80 years old with acute or convalescent COVID-19. CDR3 DNA: TGTGCCAGCAGTCCACAGGGGGATCAGCCCCAGCATTTT. Protein: CASSPQGDQPQHF.